This T cell receptor beta chain is from a study of neoadjuvant anti-PD-1 for oral cavity cancer. Study information: Before surgery, most patients got three to four biweekly 3 mg/kg nivolumab doses.

Germline assignment: CDR1 MDHEN and CDR2 SYDVKM. V was pared by 7 bases and J by 7 bases, with 23 bases between. CDR3 length: 16 amino acids. PBMCs were not maintained or expanded in culture before analysis. The table came from immunoSEQ multiplex PCR; TCRdb's copy has only in-frame clones and leaves some out. The sample includes 18,000 or so clones, approximately 70% of them seen just once. The rearrangement links TRBV28 to TRBJ1-5, with D maybe TRBD1 (5 bases). The TCR sequence derives from a person between 40 and 85 years old with oral cavity squamous cell carcinoma. The sample in question was PBMCs, obtained before nivolumab (anti-PD-1) treatment. The CDR3 sequence is CASNSNAGGPGQPQHF. CDR3 DNA sequence: TGTGCCAGCAATTCCAACGCGGGGGGTCCGGGACAGCCCCAGCATTTT.